Listed below are T cell receptor beta chains from one sample, sequenced in a study of cytomegalovirus exposure and HLA in healthy donors. Only in-frame clones appear in the TCRdb table, and some are missing; sequencing was by immunoSEQ multiplex PCR. The table has tens of thousands of clones, around 81% seen once. Sequenced: PBMCs. The receptor set was obtained from a man between 25 and 39 years old in good health and CMV-seronegative. Both conserved end residues are part of each CDR3. The size of a clone is reported for some rows only, either as once, few or many, or as a class for expanded clones.

TRBV2	NA	TRBJ2-1	CAKQGSYNEQFF
TRBV7-2	NA	TRBJ1-1	CASSLEPSRPRDTEAFF
TRBV7-2	NA	TRBJ1-1	CASKIGGGIEAFF
TRBV9	once	TRBJ2-5	CASSVEDRAGVETQYF
TRBV5-1	once	TRBJ2-1	CASSLGQGGSYNEQFF
TRBV18	NA	TRBJ2-3	CASSPRQGQGTDTQYF
TRBV2	NA	TRBJ2-1	CASKVTLYNEQFF
TRBV7-2	NA	TRBJ2-1	CASSSNRGQGAFYNEQFF
TRBV19	NA	TRBJ2-1	CASSIGWDRFPPTEFF
TRBV4-1	few	TRBJ2-1	CASSQVASYNEQFF
TRBV6-1	NA	TRBJ1-1	CASREQLRDTEAFF
TRBV7-9	NA	TRBJ1-1	CASSSTISTGRAFF
TRBV5-1	once	TRBJ2-5	CASGKATQGQETQYF
TRBV5-1	NA	TRBJ2-3	CASSGGQTDTQYF
TRBV7-9	once	TRBJ2-7	CASSPRDILEEQYF
TRBV11-3	NA	TRBJ2-3	CASSSGTTSTDTQYF
TRBV6-5	NA	TRBJ1-6	CASTQNSPLHF
TRBV5-6	NA	TRBJ2-5	CASSFGTLRETQYF
TRBV5-1	NA	TRBJ1-1	CASSFSITGVSTEAFF
TRBV2	few	TRBJ2-1	CASKEWRGFGNEQFF
TRBV6-6	few	TRBJ2-7	CASSPTGGTYEQYF
TRBV18	NA	TRBJ2-2	CASSPPIGVPGELFF
TRBV11-2	NA	TRBJ2-5	CASSWFAGTQYF
TRBV28	NA	TRBJ2-2	CASTGGGGTGELFF
TRBV23-1	NA	TRBJ2-1	CASSQYPQRHSVPGYDEQFF
TRBV9	NA	TRBJ1-5	CASSPGEGFPQPQHF
TRBV2	NA	TRBJ2-3	CASSPVDTQYF
TRBV11-3	few	TRBJ2-7	CASSLGRGAYEQYF
TRBV9	NA	TRBJ1-1	CASSSIGGNTEAFF
TRBV18	NA	TRBJ1-2	CASSPADTNYGYTF
TRBV6-1	NA	TRBJ1-3	CASSESLFSGNTIYF
TRBV28	few	TRBJ1-1	CASSFGTGVYTEAFF
TRBV4-2	NA	TRBJ2-5	CASSNPGLADLIKETQYF
TRBV5-1	NA	TRBJ2-3	CASSLGGLAGTDTQYF
TRBV6-4	NA	TRBJ1-1	CASSRDRNTEAFF
TRBV27	NA	TRBJ1-2	CASSSVTGGFYGYTF
TRBV11-1	NA	TRBJ2-7	CASSLRGHYEQYF
TRBV7-8	NA	TRBJ1-5	CASSPQGLSSNQPQHF
TRBV4-1	NA	TRBJ1-2	CASSLGQGEDYGYTF
TRBV9	NA	TRBJ1-4	CASTPGPGMNEKLFF
TRBV7-9	NA	TRBJ1-5	CASSPTGATNQPQHF
TRBV11-3	NA	NA	CASSLGEGYEQYF
TRBV5-1	NA	TRBJ1-1	CASSLEAELSTEAFF
TRBV15	once	TRBJ1-2	CATSNRDSAVYGYTF
TRBV5-1	NA	TRBJ2-3	CASSLSGTSTDTQYF
TRBV6-1	few	TRBJ1-1	CASSGSNTEAFF
TRBV4-1	few	TRBJ1-1	CASSRQRNTEAFF
TRBV11-3	once	TRBJ2-1	CASSGFSGNNEQFF
TRBV30	NA	TRBJ1-5	CAWSPTRDRGLNIHQPQHF
TRBV6-5	few	TRBJ2-7	CASVGTSGEQYF
TRBV28	once	TRBJ2-7	CASSLGGLGYEQYF
TRBV6-5	NA	TRBJ2-1	CASSYSIGSGNREQFF
TRBV27	NA	TRBJ2-7	CASSFGTEIYEQYF
TRBV7-2	NA	TRBJ2-7	CASSPKTGQSYEQYF
TRBV5-1	NA	TRBJ2-5	CASSLAAGSEGETQYF